This entry describes one TCR beta chain. What it binds is not known. Assay used: immunoSEQ multiplex PCR; TCRdb lists only in-frame clones, some missing. The sample contains roughly 140,000 clones, about nine tenths of which appear only once. The sample comes from a study of T cell responses to AZD1222 COVID-19 vaccine. Notes on the study in general: A reported finding is that nearly half of spike-specific TCRs target unmutated variant regions. No repertoire was sampled before or during the peak T cell response, only after it.

The receptor comes from an adult in good health. Sample: peripheral blood, taken on day 0 of AZD1222 vaccination.

The CDR3 DNA reads as TGTGCCAGTAGTTCTCTGCGGGGGCCTGCAACTAATGAAAAACTGTTTTTT. It translates to CASSSLRGPATNEKLFF. The chain carries TRBV19 and TRBJ1-4, with a possible D match to TRBD1 (6 bases). The CDR3 length is 17 residues. The ends were cut back, 5 bases at V and 0 bases at J, with 16 bases in the middle. The germline CDR1 and CDR2 sequences are LNHDA and SQIVND (reference sequence).